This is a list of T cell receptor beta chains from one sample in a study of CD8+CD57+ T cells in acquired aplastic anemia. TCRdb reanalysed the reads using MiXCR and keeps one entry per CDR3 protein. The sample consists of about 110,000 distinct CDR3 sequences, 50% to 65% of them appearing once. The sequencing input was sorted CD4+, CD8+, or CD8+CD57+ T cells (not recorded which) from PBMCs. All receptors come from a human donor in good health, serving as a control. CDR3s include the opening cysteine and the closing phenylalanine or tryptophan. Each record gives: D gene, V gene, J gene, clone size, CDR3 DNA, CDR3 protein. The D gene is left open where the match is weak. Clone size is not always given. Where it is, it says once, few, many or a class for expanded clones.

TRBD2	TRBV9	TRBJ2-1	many	TGTGCCAGCAGCGTAAACGGGGGGGCAGAGAATGAGCAGTTCTTC	CASSVNGGAENEQFF
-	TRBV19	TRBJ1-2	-	TGTGCCAGTAGTATAGACAGGAGTGGCTACACCTTC	CASSIDRSGYTF
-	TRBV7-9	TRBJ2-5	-	TGTGCCAGCAGCGTAGGGGGGGGGCCCTACGAGACCCAGTACTTC	CASSVGGGPYETQYF
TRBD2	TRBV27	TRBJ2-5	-	TGTGCCAGCAGTTTATATAGCGGGGGGTCGGAGACCCAGTACTTC	CASSLYSGGSETQYF
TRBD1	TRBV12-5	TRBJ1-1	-	TGTGCTAGTGGGCCCACGGGACAGGGGAGCACTGAAGCTTTCTTT	CASGPTGQGSTEAFF
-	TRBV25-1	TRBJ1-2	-	TGTGCCACTATGGGGGGCGCGGGTGGCTACACCTTC	CATMGGAGGYTF
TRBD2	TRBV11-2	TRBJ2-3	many	TGTGCCAGCAGCTTAGGTGGGAGGGTCAGAAGCACAGATACGCAGTATTTT	CASSLGGRVRSTDTQYF
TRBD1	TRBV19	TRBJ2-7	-	TGTGCCAGCGCCCCGGGACAGGGGGCCTACGAGCAGTACTTC	CASAPGQGAYEQYF
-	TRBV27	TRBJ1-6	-	TGTGCCAGCAGCTTAAGATGGGGCAGGGGTACTTCACCCCTCCACTTT	CASSLRWGRGTSPLHF
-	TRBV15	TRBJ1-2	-	TGTGCCACCAGCATGGGCGGTAACTATGGCCACGCCTTC	CATSMGGNYGHAF
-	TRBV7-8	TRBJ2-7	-	TGTGCCAGCAGCGGACCGGGACTGTTCTACGAGCAGTACTTC	CASSGPGLFYEQYF
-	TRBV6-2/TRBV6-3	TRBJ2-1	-	TGTGCCAGCAGTTACGGGAGCTCCTACAATGAGCAGTTCTTC	CASSYGSSYNEQFF
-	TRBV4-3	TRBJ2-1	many	TGCGCCAGCAGCCCCTCATTATCAGCCTACAATGAGCAGTTCTTC	CASSPSLSAYNEQFF
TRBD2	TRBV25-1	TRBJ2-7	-	TGTGCCAGCGTAGCGGGAAGTTCCAACGAGCAGTACTTC	CASVAGSSNEQYF
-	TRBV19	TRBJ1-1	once	TGTGCCAGCACCGGACAGTCAATGAACACTGAAGCTTTCTTT	CASTGQSMNTEAFF
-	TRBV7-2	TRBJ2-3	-	TGTGCCAGCAGCTTCTACCAGCAAGATACGCAGTATTTT	CASSFYQQDTQYF
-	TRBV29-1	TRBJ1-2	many	TGCAGCGTTGAAGCGTCGGGTCTGGACTACACCTTC	CSVEASGLDYTF
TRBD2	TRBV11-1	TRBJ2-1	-	TGTGCCAGCAGCGTCGGGACTAGCGGGGGAAAGGCGAATGAGCAGTTCTTC	CASSVGTSGGKANEQFF
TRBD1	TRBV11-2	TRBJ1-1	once	TGTGCCAGCAGCTTAGTACCGGGACAGGGGACGAACACTGAAGCTTTCTTT	CASSLVPGQGTNTEAFF
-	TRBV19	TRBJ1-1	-	TGTGCCAGTAGTATAGGACAGAGGACTACTGAAGCTTTCTTT	CASSIGQRTTEAFF
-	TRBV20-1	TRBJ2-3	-	TGCAGTGCTAGTTTCGGGACAGATACGCAGTATTTT	CSASFGTDTQYF
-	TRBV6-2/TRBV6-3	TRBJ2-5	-	TGTGCCAGCAAACCGTCCTGGGACCAAGAGACCCAGTACTTC	CASKPSWDQETQYF
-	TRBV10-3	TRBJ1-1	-	TGTGCCATCAGTGATGTGGTCGGATCGGTGAACACTGAAGCTTTCTTT	CAISDVVGSVNTEAFF